A single sample gave rise to the 5 T cell receptor beta chains below, sequenced in a study of blood T cell repertoires in COVID-19. Measured with immunoSEQ multiplex PCR; TCRdb has only the in-frame clones, and not every one. In the table there are around 230,000 clones, approximately 86% of which are singletons. Material: peripheral blood. The receptors were sampled from a man between 60 and 75 years old who had recovered from COVID-19.

This clone was picked up one time. This chain joins TRBV4-1 and TRBJ1-5; unclear D gene. V was clipped by 3 bases and J by 8 bases, with 11 bases between them. Germline V gene data show CDR1 as MGHRA and CDR2 as YSYEKL. The CDR3 totals 13 residues. CDR3 loop: CASSQIPGEPQHF. CDR3 bases: TGCGCCAGCAGCCAGATTCCCGGGGAGCCCCAGCATTTT.

This clone has just a few counts. The chain is built from TRBV9 and TRBJ2-1; 8 bases line up with TRBD2. Trimming cost V 7 bases and J 4 bases; bases outside gene matches: 10. Germline V gene data show CDR1 as SGDLS and CDR2 as YYNGEE. The CDR3 has 15 amino acids. CDR3 DNA sequence: TGTGCCAGCTCTCGCGGGGGGACCCTTTACAATGAGCAGTTCTTC. Its protein is CASSRGGTLYNEQFF.

The chain uses TRBV10-3 and TRBJ1-1; D ambiguous. V gave up 3 bases and J gave up 1 base, with 3 bases separating them. Germline V gene sequence: CDR1 ENHRY, CDR2 SYGVKD. The CDR3 totals 12 residues. The CDR3 region has the DNA TGTGCCATCAGTGACGGGAACACTGAAGCTTTCTTT. It yields the protein CAISDGNTEAFF.

V usage is TRBV3-1 (or the pseudogene TRBV3-2) and J usage is TRBJ1-5; D remains unclear. V shed 2 bases and J shed 0 bases, with 11 bases lying between them. CDR1 is LGHDT and CDR2 is YNNKEL in the germline V gene (reference sequence). There are 16 residues in the CDR3. CDR3 coding DNA: TGTGCCAGCAGCCAATCCAGGCGTTCTAGCAATCAGCCCCAGCATTTT. It translates to CASSQSRRSSNQPQHF.

V is TRBV5-1 and J is TRBJ1-3; D is undetermined. There are 13 residues in the CDR3. V was pared by 0 bases and J by 4 bases, with 5 bases between. CDR1 SGHRS and CDR2 YFSETQ come from the germline V gene. Here the CDR3 reads CASSLDRGNTIYF. CDR3 nucleotide sequence: TGCGCCAGCAGCTTGGACCGGGGAAACACCATATATTTT.